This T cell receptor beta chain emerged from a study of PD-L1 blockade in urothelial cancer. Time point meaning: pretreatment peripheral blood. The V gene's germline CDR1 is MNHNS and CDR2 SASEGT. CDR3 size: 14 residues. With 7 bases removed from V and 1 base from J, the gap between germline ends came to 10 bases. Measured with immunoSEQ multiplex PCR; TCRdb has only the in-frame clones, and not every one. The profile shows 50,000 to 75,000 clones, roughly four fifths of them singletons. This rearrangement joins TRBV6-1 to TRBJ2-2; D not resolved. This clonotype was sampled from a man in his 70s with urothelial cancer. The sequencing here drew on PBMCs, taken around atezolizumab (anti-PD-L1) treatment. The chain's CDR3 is CASTVQLNTGELFF. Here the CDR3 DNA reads TGTGCCAGCACGGTACAGCTGAACACCGGGGAGCTGTTTTTT.